Sequencing of this T cell receptor (beta chain) was carried out in a study of blood T cell repertoires in COVID-19. Study-level information: Material from acute and convalescent COVID-19 was sourced from the United States, Italy and Spain. Sample material is recorded as cDNA or gDNA derived from T cells, B-cell-depleted T cells, or PBMCs.

This CDR3 is 16 amino acids long. Germline assignment: CDR1 MGHRA and CDR2 YSYEKL. The V segment lost 0 bases and the J segment 3 bases; nucleotides outside the gene matches: 7. Authors' data handling: Reference gene primer amplification gave estimated nucleated cell counts. Assay: immunoSEQ multiplex PCR; the TCRdb copy retains only in-frame clones and omits some. V and J calls plus clone size are reproduced from that table; the DNA served to infer D and trimming. The table has 120,000 or so clones, about 85% seen once. The origin of this receptor is a man aged 55 to 70 with acute or convalescent COVID-19. Specimen: peripheral blood. The V gene is TRBV4-1, the J gene TRBJ2-7, with 8 bases matching TRBD2. CDR3 DNA: TGCGCCAGCAGCCAAGATCGTTCTAGCGGGTTCTACGAGCAGTACTTC. Encoded protein: CASSQDRSSGFYEQYF.